The 7 T cell receptor beta chains given below trace back to one sample, sequenced in a study of T cell repertoires in cytomegalovirus infection. Their antigen targets remain unknown. One entry per CDR3 protein, called by TCRdb with MiXCR from the reads. The sample contains approximately 910,000 distinct CDR3 sequences, around 32% of which appear only once. The sequencing used cultured CD8+ T cells from PBMCs, collected from culture after CMV antigen stimulation. These TCRs come from a human donor in good health (CMV status not recorded). Some clones in this sample may be carry-over from other donors' samples.

The chain employs TRBV27 and TRBJ2-3; D is perhaps TRBD1 (6 bases). This CDR3 contains 18 residues. Trimming cost V 2 bases and J 0 bases, with 18 bases left between them. The V gene's germline CDR1 is MNHEY and CDR2 SMNVEV (reference sequence). CDR3 region: CASSLLPPQGLSTDTQYF. CDR3 in DNA: TGTGCCAGCAGTTTACTCCCCCCACAGGGCCTTAGCACAGATACGCAGTATTTT.

This clonotype was seen a handful of times. The chain links TRBV24-1 to TRBJ1-2; D is ambiguous. CDR1 is KGHDR and CDR2 is SFDVKD in the germline V gene. The length of the CDR3 is 16 residues. Between the trimmed V and J ends, which lost 5 bases and 3 bases, there was a span of 18 bases. The CDR3 loop reads CATSGQSLVPHYGYTF. The CDR3 DNA follows: TGTGCCACCAGTGGCCAGTCGTTGGTACCCCACTATGGCTACACCTTC.

The CDR3 loop reads CASTRSSGGLYEQYF. CDR3 nucleotides: TGTGCCAGCACCCGATCTAGCGGTGGACTCTACGAGCAGTACTTC. The chain combines TRBV27 with TRBJ2-7, with TRBD2 matching over 7 bases. The germline V gene encodes CDR1 MNHEY and CDR2 SMNVEV (reference sequence). There are 15 residues in the CDR3. V shed 7 bases and J 3 bases; nucleotides not matched to a gene: 12.

About this clonotype: One end of the junction does not line up with germline, which may come from a read error. The rearrangement joins TRBV25-1 to TRBJ1-1, with D unclear. The CDR3 is made up of 15 amino acids. CDR1 MGHDK and CDR2 SYGVNS come from the germline V gene. CDR3 nucleotides: TGTGTCAGCAGTGCTCGGACGGATCTAAACACTGAAGCTTTCTTT. Amino acids: CVSSARTDLNTEAFF.

The gene calls are TRBV29-1 and TRBJ1-1; 7 bases agree with TRBD1. The CDR3 consists of 13 residues. The V and J ends lost 4 bases and 2 bases, in that order; junction bases with no gene match: 4. Germline V CDR1 and CDR2: SQVTM, ANQGSEA. The CDR3 sequence is CSVAGTANTEAFF. The CDR3 DNA is TGCAGCGTTGCCGGGACAGCTAACACTGAAGCTTTCTTT.

This clonotype was counted many times. This rearrangement joins TRBV11-1 to TRBJ2-1; 9 bases are a match to TRBD1. From germline, CDR1 is SGHAT and CDR2 FQDESV (reference sequence). V was pared by 5 bases and J by 6 bases, with 5 bases of the junction left unmatched. The CDR3 has 14 residues. The CDR3 coding sequence is TGTGCCAGCAGCCCGGGACAGGGTACCAATGAGCAGTTCTTC. This codes for CASSPGQGTNEQFF.

Note on this clonotype: The junction differs from germline at one of its ends, possibly a read error. The J gene is TRBJ2-7, the V gene TRBV6-2 or TRBV6-3; D ambiguous. CDR1 is MNHEY and CDR2 is SVGEGT in the germline V gene. CDR3 length equals 13 residues. The CDR3 region is CASSYRSSYEQHF. For the CDR3, the DNA is TGTGCCAGCAGTTACCGCAGCTCCTACGAGCAGCACTTC.